The following is a T cell receptor beta chain sequence with its context. Its antigen is unidentified. The donors were members of the validation cohort comprising approximately 110 subjects, separate from the roughly 700-subject first cohort. Repertoires were generated with immunoSEQ multiplex PCR, while TCRdb's copy carries only in-frame clones and drops some. The sample lists hundreds of thousands of clones; 75% to 90% were seen once. These data originate in a study of cytomegalovirus exposure and HLA in healthy donors. Points from the study as a whole: Some TCR beta chains (around 180 of them) were listed as cytomegalovirus-associated. The dataset shows that most TCR sequences were rare, while some public TCRs occurred in many donors. It was reportedly the case that the classifier diagnosed cytomegalovirus status with high specificity and sensitivity.

The V gene's germline CDR1 is SGHDT and CDR2 YYEEEE. This CDR3 spans 14 amino acids. J lost 6 bases, V lost 4 bases, and 5 bases had no gene match. What was sequenced was PBMCs. This receptor was identified in a woman under 30 in good health and CMV-seronegative. The chain uses TRBV5-6 and TRBJ2-3; TRBD2 agrees at 10 bases. As DNA, the CDR3 is TGTGCCAGCAGCCCCGGGACTAGCGAGGATACGCAGTATTTT. Amino acids: CASSPGTSEDTQYF.